These 25 T cell receptor beta chains were all obtained from the same sample, sequenced in a study of blood T cell repertoires in COVID-19. TCRdb's copy holds only in-frame clones and misses some; the assay was immunoSEQ multiplex PCR. The table has some 50,000 clones, less than 90% seen once. Sequencing was done on a sample of peripheral blood. The receptors here all came from a man between 50 and 59 years old with acute or convalescent COVID-19.

The chain uses TRBV3-1 (or the pseudogene TRBV3-2) and TRBJ2-7; 7 bases agree with TRBD1. The length of the CDR3 is 15 residues. Germline loops: CDR1 LGHDT, CDR2 YNNKEL (reference sequence). J lost 5 bases, V lost 0 bases, and 7 bases had no gene match. This CDR3 is CASSQDLTGWHEQYF. CDR3 in DNA: TGTGCCAGCAGCCAAGATTTGACAGGGTGGCACGAGCAGTACTTC.

The J gene is TRBJ2-1, the V gene TRBV27; D remains ambiguous. Germline CDR1 reads MNHEY; CDR2 reads SMNVEV (reference sequence). The V end was cut by 5 bases, the J end by 10 bases, with 18 bases between. This CDR3 contains 14 residues. The CDR3 loop is CASSPLTNGGEQFF. As DNA, the CDR3 is TGTGCCAGCAGTCCCCTAACGAACGGCGGCGAGCAGTTCTTC.

This clone was observed a few times. CDR3 region: CASSPAGGSYNEQFF. The CDR3 bases are TGTGCCAGCAGCCCGGCGGGCGGTTCCTACAATGAGCAGTTCTTC. The chain joins TRBV7-2 to TRBJ2-1, with a tentative D call TRBD2 (5 bases). V gave up 5 bases and J gave up 1 base, with 12 bases separating them. This CDR3 has 15 amino acids. Germline V gene data show CDR1 as SGHTA and CDR2 as FQGNSA.

This chain joins TRBV19 and TRBJ1-6; D uncertain. V lost 4 bases and J lost 11, with 12 bases in between. The CDR3 loop spans 13 amino acids. CDR1 is LNHDA and CDR2 is SQIVND in the germline V gene (reference sequence). CDR3 residues: CASSTTALAPLHF. The DNA for the CDR3 is TGTGCCAGTAGTACGACCGCTCTAGCACCCCTCCACTTT.

This chain connects TRBV30 to TRBJ1-3; D not certain. The length of the CDR3 is 15 residues. V was pared by 0 bases and J by 0 bases, with 9 bases between. The germline gives CDR1 GTSNPN, CDR2 SVGIG (reference sequence). The CDR3 is CAWSVQRLSGNTIYF. The CDR3 nucleotides read TGTGCCTGGAGTGTACAGCGGCTCTCTGGAAACACCATATATTTT.

V gene TRBV7-6 combines with J gene TRBJ2-1; no definite D call. V was pared by 6 bases and J by 2 bases, with 11 bases between. CDR3 length: 14 residues. The germline gives CDR1 SGHVS, CDR2 FNYEAQ. The CDR3 region is CASREELTYNEQFF. Written as DNA, the CDR3 is TGTGCCAGCAGAGAAGAGCTAACCTACAATGAGCAGTTCTTC.

CDR3 sequence reads: CASSLGPDRGTYEQYF. The CDR3 nucleotides read TGTGCCAGCAGCTTGGGGCCCGACAGGGGAACCTACGAGCAGTACTTC. This chain joins TRBV7-9 and TRBJ2-7; 8 bases agree with TRBD1. The germline gives CDR1 SEHNR, CDR2 FQNEAQ (reference sequence). J was trimmed by 2 bases and V by 3 bases; bases with no gene match: 9. The CDR3 is made up of 16 amino acids.

The chain uses TRBV7-8 and TRBJ1-2; a possible D gene is TRBD1 (5 bases). Germline loops: CDR1 SGHVS, CDR2 FQNEAQ. V lost 2 bases and J 4 bases, leaving 14 bases between the germline ends. The CDR3 contains 15 residues. This chain's CDR3 is CASSLSQGFPYGYTF. The CDR3 DNA reads as TGTGCCAGCAGCTTATCCCAGGGCTTTCCCTATGGCTACACCTTC.

V gene TRBV30 combines with J gene TRBJ1-1; D may be TRBD1 (6 bases). Germline-derived CDR1 and CDR2 are GTSNPN and SVGIG (reference sequence). V was cut by 1 base and J by 3 bases, with 6 bases left in between. There are 12 residues in the CDR3. The CDR3 region is CAWSDRDTEAFF. In DNA, the CDR3 is TGTGCCTGGAGTGACAGGGACACTGAAGCTTTCTTT.

The chain couples TRBV28 to TRBJ1-6; the match to TRBD1 covers 7 bases. Germline assignment: CDR1 MDHEN and CDR2 SYDVKM. The CDR3 runs to 15 residues. V lost 4 bases, J lost 6 bases, and 6 bases stayed unmatched. This CDR3 is CASSSLQGGNSPLHF. Written as DNA, the CDR3 is TGTGCCAGCAGTTCCCTTCAGGGGGGTAATTCACCCCTCCACTTT.

In its sample, this clone was seen a few times. The chain uses TRBV10-1 and TRBJ2-2; no firm D call. V gave up 3 bases and J gave up 4 bases, with 6 bases separating them. CDR3 length: 13 residues. CDR1 is WNHNN, CDR2 SYGVQD, per germline (reference sequence). Written as DNA, the CDR3 is TGCGCCAGCAGTGAATCTCCCACCGGGGAGCTGTTTTTT. It specifies CASSESPTGELFF.

The V gene is TRBV3-1 (or the pseudogene TRBV3-2), the J gene TRBJ2-1, with 7 bases matching TRBD1. Germline V lookup: CDR1 LGHDT, CDR2 YNNKEL (reference sequence). This CDR3 is 15 amino acids long. With V trimmed by 1 base and J by 4 bases, 4 bases remained unmatched. The CDR3: CASSQARGIYNEQFF. In nucleotides, the CDR3 is TGTGCCAGCAGCCAAGCCAGGGGGATTTACAATGAGCAGTTCTTC.

This chain uses TRBV11-2 with TRBJ2-3; weak D call: TRBD1 (6 bases). V was trimmed by 1 base and J by 5 bases, leaving 10 bases between them. The germline gives CDR1 SGHAT, CDR2 FQNNGV. This CDR3 is 14 amino acids long. The DNA of the CDR3 is TGTGCCAGCAGCTTAGGGGGGCCTAGAGATACGCAGTATTTT. This encodes CASSLGGPRDTQYF.

The V gene is TRBV14, the J gene TRBJ2-1; D might be TRBD2 (6 bases). Germline loops: CDR1 SGHDN, CDR2 FVKESK. V gave up 4 bases and J gave up 7 bases, with 17 bases separating them. CDR3 length: 15 amino acids. CDR3: CASSLNGAGGNEQFF. The CDR3 DNA reads TGTGCCAGCAGCCTTAACGGGGCCGGGGGAAATGAGCAGTTCTTC.

This chain connects TRBV28 to TRBJ1-1, with TRBD1 matching over 10 bases. The CDR3 loop spans 17 amino acids. Per germline, CDR1 MDHEN and CDR2 SYDVKM. V shed 4 bases and J 0 bases; nucleotides not matched to a gene: 8. CDR3: CASSSKGTGALNTEAFF. The CDR3 coding sequence is TGTGCCAGCAGTTCGAAGGGGACAGGGGCTCTGAACACTGAAGCTTTCTTT.

This chain connects TRBV6-2 or TRBV6-3 to TRBJ2-7; tentative D call: TRBD2 (6 bases). This CDR3 contains 14 residues. Per germline, CDR1 MNHEY and CDR2 SVGEGT. The V gene lost 0 bases and the J gene lost 3 bases, with 9 bases spanning the gap. The CDR3 bases are TGTGCCAGCAGTTACTCGAAGGACTACTACGAGCAGTACTTC. Amino acids: CASSYSKDYYEQYF.

The chain recombines TRBV10-3 with TRBJ1-3; TRBD1 aligns across 9 bases. The CDR3 totals 15 residues. The J segment lost 6 bases and the V segment lost 3 bases, leaving 6 bases of the junction unmatched. Germline-derived CDR1 and CDR2 are ENHRY and SYGVKD. CDR3 in DNA: TGTGCCATCAGTGATTCGGGACAGGGATCAAACACCATATATTTT. Translating it yields CAISDSGQGSNTIYF.

This chain connects TRBV7-2 to TRBJ2-1, with TRBD2 identical over 7 bases. The junction had 7 bases not matched to a gene; V was cut back by 4 bases and J by 4 bases. The germline CDR1 and CDR2 sequences are SGHTA and FQGNSA. The CDR3 extends over 15 amino acids. The CDR3 bases are TGTGCCAGCAGCTCGGGACTAATGGGGTACAATGAGCAGTTCTTC. Protein: CASSSGLMGYNEQFF.

Notes on this clone: Germline and junction disagree at one end, which may indicate a read error. The V call is TRBV27, the J call TRBJ1-1; no clear D. The CDR3 consists of 13 residues. Looked up from germline, CDR1 is MNHEY and CDR2 is SMNVEV (reference sequence). The CDR3 reads CAGSLYLNTEAFF. As DNA, the CDR3 is TGTGCCGGCAGTTTATATCTAAACACTGAAGCTTTCTTT.

The table lists this clone with a few counts. The chain combines TRBV2 with TRBJ1-3; no reliable D call. The germline CDR1 and CDR2 sequences are SNHLY and FYNNEI. The CDR3 loop spans 15 amino acids. V was pared by 5 bases and J by 5 bases, with 16 bases between. The CDR3 region has the DNA TGTGCCAGCAGTCGAGTCGACACTTCCCGAAACACCATATATTTT. Amino acids: CASSRVDTSRNTIYF.

The V and J genes are TRBV7-9 and TRBJ2-3; TRBD1 aligns across 12 bases. Trimming at V came to 5 bases and at J to 5 bases, leaving 11 bases not matched to a gene. Germline V gives CDR1 SEHNR, CDR2 FQNEAQ (reference sequence). The CDR3 spans 17 residues. This CDR3 reads CASSLGQGAWRIDTQYF. DNA for the CDR3: TGTGCCAGCAGCCTGGGACAGGGGGCGTGGAGGATAGATACGCAGTATTTT. Filled out from reference TRBV7-9 and TRBJ2-3, the complete variable domain reads DTGVSQNPRHKITKRGQNVTFRCDPISEHNRLYWYRQTLGQGPEFLTYFQNEAQLEKSRLLSDRFSAERPKGSFSTLEIQRTEQGDSAMYLCASSLGQGAWRIDTQYFGPGTRLTVL.

The chain joins TRBV3-1 (or the pseudogene TRBV3-2) to TRBJ1-2; D gene uncertain. From germline, CDR1 is LGHDT and CDR2 YNNKEL (reference sequence). CDR3 length: 14 amino acids. V gave up 2 bases and J gave up 4 bases, with 11 bases separating them. CDR3 loop: CASSQLGRSYGYTF. The CDR3 DNA sequence: TGTGCCAGCAGCCAACTCGGGAGGAGCTATGGCTACACCTTC.

This clone was counted a single time. The J gene is TRBJ2-1, the V gene TRBV11-3, with 7 bases aligning to TRBD2. V lost 1 base, J lost 8 bases, and 8 bases stayed unmatched. Looked up from germline, CDR1 is SGHNT and CDR2 is YENEEA. The CDR3 runs to 15 residues. The CDR3 loop is CASSLGWGGSDEQFF. CDR3 bases: TGTGCCAGCAGCTTAGGATGGGGCGGGAGCGATGAGCAGTTCTTC.

The chain employs TRBV11-2 and TRBJ2-2; D is possibly TRBD2 (5 bases). Germline V gene data show CDR1 as SGHAT and CDR2 as FQNNGV. The CDR3 is 12 amino acids. Trimming took off 9 bases at V and 3 bases at J, with 8 bases between the two ends. Here the CDR3 reads CASPDYTGELFF. In DNA form, the CDR3 reads TGTGCCAGTCCGGACTACACCGGGGAGCTGTTTTTT.

CDR3 amino acids: CASSEALFLRTEAFF. In DNA form, the CDR3 reads TGTGCCAGCAGTGAAGCGCTCTTTCTGAGGACTGAAGCTTTCTTT. The chain couples TRBV2 to TRBJ1-1; D is unclear. Trimming took off 0 bases at V and 5 bases at J, with 13 bases between the two ends. This CDR3 is built from 15 residues. Germline CDR1 reads SNHLY; CDR2 reads FYNNEI.